The clone carrying this T cell receptor (beta chain) was seen more than once but under ten times. As yet, its antigen is unknown. The sample originates from a study of T-cell reconstitution after alpha-beta-depleted transplantation in children. General observations from the study: In some patients, recipient T cells and intrathymic progenitors surviving conditioning explained high day-60 diversity. Newly generated T cells supplied most T-cell counts and diversity one year post-transplant. Alpha-beta T cells about two months after transplant reportedly derived from several hundred expanded graft clones.

The library targeted TCRbeta and was prepared with unique molecular identifiers. TCRdb independently ran MiXCR on the PCR reads; one entry per CDR3 protein. The sample includes about 980,000 distinct CDR3 sequences, under 30% of them seen just once. CDR1 is ENHRY and CDR2 is SYGVKD in the germline V gene. The V end lost 6 bases, the J end lost 6 bases, and 12 bases lay between the germline ends. The CDR3 totals 13 residues. The origin of this receptor is a boy under two years old who had a stem cell transplant for SCID, so the T cells may come from the graft donor. Specimen: PBMCs, mostly from graft donor cells, collected 360 days after TCRalphabeta/CD19-depleted stem cell transplant. V and J are TRBV10-3 and TRBJ2-1; D uncertain. The CDR3 spells CAISFTDLNEQFF. In DNA, the CDR3 is TGTGCCATCAGCTTTACGGACCTCAATGAGCAGTTCTTC.